One sample yielded the 28 T cell receptor beta chains listed below, sequenced in a study of blood T cell repertoires in COVID-19 (dated by TCRdb to 2018 to 2020). The library was built by means of the immunoSEQ multiplex PCR assay. The source is immuneACCESS, and TCRdb retained only in-frame sequences with V and J called. Part of the clones is not carried over; for the studies checked, unresolved V genes explain less than half of this, and the remainder is unexplained. The sample profile shows approximately 99,000 clones; around 74% of them were found once. The ten biggest clones cover roughly 20% of the sample. Material: peripheral blood. The receptors were sampled from a woman aged 80 or older with active or convalescent COVID-19.

The V call is TRBV29-1, the J call TRBJ2-5; TRBD1 aligns across 8 bases. The CDR3 contains 12 residues. Trimming at V came to 6 bases and at J to 6 bases, leaving 6 bases not matched to a gene. Per germline, CDR1 SQVTM and CDR2 ANQGSEA. CDR3: CSVADRGKTQYF. DNA for the CDR3: TGCAGCGTAGCAGACAGGGGAAAGACCCAGTACTTC.

The chain combines TRBV18 with TRBJ2-3; D unresolved. The germline CDR1 and CDR2 sequences are KGHSH and LQKENI. The CDR3 runs to 15 residues. The germline V and J ends were trimmed by 3 bases and 0 bases, with 10 bases remaining between them. The chain's CDR3 is CASSPGSTSTDTQYF. The CDR3 coding sequence is TGTGCCAGCTCACCGGGCAGTACTAGCACAGATACGCAGTATTTT. The whole variable domain, remainder taken from reference TRBV18 and TRBJ2-3, is NAGVMQNPRHLVRRRGQEARLRCSPMKGHSHVYWYRQLPEEGLKFMVYLQKENIIDESGMPKERFSAEFPKEGPSILRIQQVVRGDSAAYFCASSPGSTSTDTQYFGPGTRLTVL.

This clone appeared a single time. The chain employs TRBV7-9 and TRBJ2-1; D call uncertain. Germline V gene data show CDR1 as SEHNR and CDR2 as FQNEAQ (reference sequence). This CDR3 region has 13 residues. Trimming stripped 7 bases from V and 3 bases from J, with 10 bases between. In DNA form, the CDR3 reads TGTGCCAGCAAAGTTGGCATCTACAATGAGCAGTTCTTC. It is translated as CASKVGIYNEQFF.

V usage is TRBV2 and J usage is TRBJ1-1; 7 bases map to TRBD1. Germline V gives CDR1 SNHLY, CDR2 FYNNEI. The CDR3 runs to 14 residues. Trimming cost V 7 bases and J 4 bases; bases outside gene matches: 9. CDR3 sequence (DNA): TGTGCCAGCAAATCGACAGGGTATTCCACTGAAGCTTTCTTT. Protein product: CASKSTGYSTEAFF. The full variable domain, its missing parts supplied by reference TRBV2 and TRBJ1-1, is EPEVTQTPSHQVTQMGQEVILRCVPISNHLYFYWYRQILGQKVEFLVSFYNNEISEKSEIFDDQFSVERPDGSNFTLKIRSTKLEDSAMYFCASKSTGYSTEAFFGQGTRLTVV.

V and J are TRBV12-3 or TRBV12-4 and TRBJ2-3; D is undetermined. V lost 3 bases and J 6 bases, leaving 7 bases between the germline ends. This CDR3 is 12 amino acids long. The CDR3 DNA sequence: TGTGCCAGCAGTTTGTCTGAGGATACGCAGTATTTT. Protein: CASSLSEDTQYF.

The chain combines TRBV5-6 with TRBJ1-5; D is undetermined. With 1 base removed from V and 0 bases from J, the gap between germline ends came to 8 bases. CDR1 and CDR2 (germline): SGHDT, YYEEEE. There are 15 residues in the CDR3. The CDR3 sequence: CASSLFADSNQPQHF. In DNA, the CDR3 is TGTGCCAGCAGCTTGTTTGCGGATAGCAATCAGCCCCAGCATTTT. Full variable domain (remainder filled in from reference TRBV5-6 and TRBJ1-5): DAGVTQSPTHLIKTRGQQVTLRCSPKSGHDTVSWYQQALGQGPQFIFQYYEEEERQRGNFPDRFSGHQFPNYSSELNVNALLLGDSALYLCASSLFADSNQPQHFGDGTRLSIL.

The rearrangement links TRBV5-1 to TRBJ2-1; maybe TRBD1 (5 bases). Germline V lookup: CDR1 SGHRS, CDR2 YFSETQ. This CDR3 has 15 residues. V was cut by 5 bases and J by 12 bases, with 24 bases left in between. The CDR3 DNA reads as TGCGCCAGCAGTTTCGACATTAAGCCGGACATAGGGCAGTTCTTC. This encodes CASSFDIKPDIGQFF.

Concerning this clone: The junction and the germline gene differ at one end; a read error may be behind it. The chain employs TRBV27 and TRBJ2-1, with D possibly matching TRBD2 (6 bases). Looked up from germline, CDR1 is MNHEY and CDR2 is SMNVEV (reference sequence). The length of the CDR3 is 12 residues. The CDR3 DNA reads as TGTGCCAGCAGTACCCGAGTCGGGGGATGGCTCTTC. Amino acid sequence: CASSTRVGGWLF.

The chain is built from TRBV2 and TRBJ1-4; 8 bases fit TRBD1. Germline CDR1 and CDR2: SNHLY and FYNNEI. The length of the CDR3 is 15 residues. V shed 1 base and J 8 bases; nucleotides not matched to a gene: 6. Written as DNA, the CDR3 is TGTGCCAGCAGTGAAGGTCAGGGGGCTGGGGAAAAACTGTTTTTT. As protein: CASSEGQGAGEKLFF. The variable domain in full, with the rest retrieved from reference TRBV2 and TRBJ1-4, is EPEVTQTPSHQVTQMGQEVILRCVPISNHLYFYWYRQILGQKVEFLVSFYNNEISEKSEIFDDQFSVERPDGSNFTLKIRSTKLEDSAMYFCASSEGQGAGEKLFFGSGTQLSVL.

In its sample, this clone was seen a few times. The chain combines TRBV7-8 with TRBJ2-7, with 14 nucleotides matching TRBD2. Germline V CDR1 and CDR2: SGHVS, FQNEAQ. Trimming at V came to 5 bases and at J to 2 bases, leaving 11 bases not matched to a gene. The CDR3 spans 18 residues. This chain's CDR3 is CASSALTSGRARAYEQYF. The CDR3 DNA reads TGTGCCAGCAGCGCCCTGACTAGCGGGAGGGCCCGGGCCTACGAGCAGTACTTC.

This clone was observed a single time. The rearrangement links TRBV7-2 to TRBJ2-1; D gene unclear. The CDR3 has 12 amino acids. Germline assignment: CDR1 SGHTA and CDR2 FQGNSA. V shed 4 bases and J shed 9 bases, with 10 bases lying between them. CDR3 amino acids: CASSSPLPEQFF. CDR3 nucleotide sequence: TGTGCCAGCAGCTCCCCTCTTCCTGAGCAGTTCTTC.

The CDR3 protein is CASSMEQIGNQPQHF. Written as DNA, the CDR3 is TGTGCCAGTAGTATGGAACAGATCGGCAATCAGCCCCAGCATTTT. The chain links TRBV19 to TRBJ1-5; D is unclear. CDR3 length: 15 residues. The V end lost 3 bases, the J end lost 2 bases, and 11 bases lay between the germline ends. In germline, CDR1 is LNHDA, CDR2 SQIVND (reference sequence).

The chain has TRBV20-1 and TRBJ1-1, with TRBD1 identical over 8 bases. Germline CDR1 is DFQATT and CDR2 is SNEGSKA (reference sequence). The V segment lost 4 bases and the J segment 10 bases; nucleotides outside the gene matches: 5. The CDR3 runs 11 residues. CDR3 protein: CSAIQQGGAFF. The CDR3 DNA sequence: TGCAGTGCTATCCAACAGGGGGGAGCTTTCTTT.

The rearrangement uses TRBV24-1 and TRBJ1-1; 7 bases agree with TRBD1. Germline V CDR1 and CDR2: KGHDR, SFDVKD. The CDR3 is 10 amino acids. The ends lost 12 bases at V and 8 bases at J; junction bases unmatched: 5. The CDR3 reads CAAPDREAFF. The CDR3 DNA sequence: TGTGCCGCCCCGGACAGGGAAGCTTTCTTT.

The V gene is TRBV4-1, the J gene TRBJ2-1; 10 nucleotides match TRBD2. Germline assignment: CDR1 MGHRA and CDR2 YSYEKL. The CDR3 contains 17 residues. With 1 base clipped from V and 6 bases from J, the junction kept 9 bases outside the gene matches. The chain's CDR3 is CASSQGRLAGASNEQFF. The CDR3 DNA follows: TGCGCCAGCAGCCAAGGGCGGCTAGCGGGAGCATCCAATGAGCAGTTCTTC.

The chain couples TRBV7-9 to TRBJ2-1; 8 bases map to TRBD1. Germline V lookup: CDR1 SEHNR, CDR2 FQNEAQ (reference sequence). With 4 bases clipped from V and 6 bases from J, the junction kept 8 bases outside the gene matches. The CDR3 has 15 amino acids. CDR3 loop: CASSSTGARPNEQFF. The CDR3 DNA is TGTGCCAGCAGCTCGACAGGGGCCAGGCCCAATGAGCAGTTCTTC.

This sequence joins TRBV18 and TRBJ2-7; 9 bases align to TRBD2. V lost 0 bases to trimming and J lost 7 bases; unmatched junction nucleotides: 4. Germline lookup yields CDR1 KGHSH and CDR2 LQKENI. CDR3 length equals 14 residues. The CDR3 nucleotides read TGTGCCAGCTCACCACCGGGACTAGCTCGGGAGCAGTACTTC. As protein: CASSPPGLAREQYF.

The J gene is TRBJ2-1, the V gene TRBV9; perhaps TRBD1 as D (6 bases). From germline, CDR1 is SGDLS and CDR2 YYNGEE. There are 15 residues in the CDR3. With 0 bases removed from V and 1 base from J, the gap between germline ends came to 8 bases. Here the CDR3 reads CASSVGTVSYNEQFF. The DNA of the CDR3 is TGTGCCAGCAGCGTAGGGACAGTGTCCTACAATGAGCAGTTCTTC.

The V gene is TRBV7-6, the J gene TRBJ1-3; TRBD1 matches at 9 bases. The CDR3 runs to 18 residues. V was pared by 5 bases and J by 1 base, with 12 bases of the junction left unmatched. The V gene's germline CDR1 is SGHVS and CDR2 FNYEAQ. Here the CDR3 reads CASSTKPGGTGSGNTIYF. The CDR3 coding sequence is TGTGCCAGCAGCACGAAACCAGGCGGGACAGGGTCTGGAAACACCATATATTTT.

Details on this clone: Germline and junction disagree at one end, which may indicate a read error. The chain combines TRBV7-7 with TRBJ2-2, with 7 bases lining up with TRBD1. Looked up from germline, CDR1 is SSHAT and CDR2 is FNYEAQ (reference sequence). This CDR3 is 16 amino acids long. The CDR3 sequence: CASSPGTDLVSGELFF. DNA of the CDR3: TGTGCTAGCAGCCCAGGGACAGACCTTGTATCCGGGGAGCTGTTTTTT.

V usage is TRBV23-1 and J usage is TRBJ1-1; the match to TRBD1 covers 8 bases. TRBV23-1 is an open reading frame, and its role is uncertain. The CDR3 is 13 amino acids. The V segment lost 6 bases and the J segment 7 bases; nucleotides outside the gene matches: 7. CDR3 amino acids: CASSLTGDHEAFF. The DNA of the CDR3 is TGCGCCAGCAGCCTGACAGGGGACCATGAAGCTTTCTTT.

In its sample, this clone was seen a few times. V is TRBV7-8 and J is TRBJ1-6; TRBD1 matches at 11 bases. V trimming: 5 bases; J trimming: 6 bases; junction bases outside the gene matches: 3. From germline, CDR1 is SGHVS and CDR2 FQNEAQ. This CDR3 region has 15 residues. For the CDR3, the DNA is TGTGCCAGCAGCCAGGGGACAGGGGGTAATTCACCCCTCCACTTT. It yields the protein CASSQGTGGNSPLHF.

A single count supports this clone. The V and J genes are TRBV19 and TRBJ1-1; 7 bases are shared with TRBD1. This CDR3 has 16 amino acids. Trimming cost V 8 bases and J 0 bases; bases outside gene matches: 12. Germline V gene lookup returns CDR1 LNHDA and CDR2 SQIVND (reference sequence). The CDR3 DNA reads TGTGCCAGTTCCCAACGGGTAGGGGGCTTGAACACTGAAGCTTTCTTT. Protein product: CASSQRVGGLNTEAFF.

The V gene is TRBV7-9, the J gene TRBJ1-4; D gene unclear. Per germline, CDR1 SEHNR and CDR2 FQNEAQ (reference sequence). The CDR3 extends over 16 amino acids. V was clipped by 1 base and J by 7 bases, with 16 bases between them. CDR3 residues: CASSLEREVYIEKLFF. In DNA form, the CDR3 reads TGTGCCAGCAGCTTAGAGAGGGAGGTGTACATTGAAAAACTGTTTTTT.

The chain uses TRBV7-9 and TRBJ2-1, with 14 positions matching TRBD2. CDR3 length equals 18 residues. CDR1 is SEHNR, CDR2 FQNEAQ, per germline (reference sequence). The V gene end was trimmed by 5 bases and the J gene end by 9 bases; junction bases not matched to a gene: 15. The CDR3 spells CASSNARGTSGRKLEQFF. DNA for the CDR3: TGTGCCAGCAGCAACGCACGGGGGACTAGCGGGAGAAAGCTTGAGCAGTTCTTC. The full variable domain, with the rest looked up from reference TRBV7-9 and TRBJ2-1, is DTGVSQNPRHKITKRGQNVTFRCDPISEHNRLYWYRQTLGQGPEFLTYFQNEAQLEKSRLLSDRFSAERPKGSFSTLEIQRTEQGDSAMYLCASSNARGTSGRKLEQFFGPGTRLTVL.

This clone was detected a few times. The chain carries TRBV4-1 and TRBJ2-7; D gene uncertain. The CDR3 is made up of 14 amino acids. The V and J ends lost 4 bases and 2 bases respectively, with 12 bases between them. Germline V lookup: CDR1 MGHRA, CDR2 YSYEKL. CDR3 bases: TGCGCCAGCAGCCCCCGCGAAGTTGCCTACGAGCAGTACTTC. Residues: CASSPREVAYEQYF.

The CDR3 region is CASRLAGWGGTDTQYF. The CDR3 DNA is TGCGCCAGTAGACTAGCGGGATGGGGGGGCACAGATACGCAGTATTTT. The V call is TRBV10-2, the J call TRBJ2-3; 11 nucleotides agree with TRBD2. CDR1 and CDR2 (germline): WSHSY, SAAADI. V shed 9 bases, J shed 1 base, and the junction held 9 bases outside the gene matches. The CDR3 loop spans 16 amino acids.

V usage is TRBV11-1 and J usage is TRBJ1-1; D is uncertain. Between the trimmed V and J ends, which lost 2 bases and 4 bases, there was a span of 11 bases. This CDR3 has 14 residues. CDR1 SGHAT and CDR2 FQDESV come from the germline V gene (reference sequence). CDR3 coding DNA: TGTGCCAGCAGCTTAACAGACAAGTTCACTGAAGCTTTCTTT. The encoded protein is CASSLTDKFTEAFF.